The following is a T cell receptor (beta chain) sequence with its context. This clone was found once. No cognate antigen has been identified for it. Per-base qualities were not stored, and no clone one base away is much larger. Trimming costs V 4 bases and J 10 bases, and their ends lie 18 bases apart. Inclusive of the bounding cysteine and phenylalanine, the CDR3 is 15 residues long. The kept DNA is CDR3 alone, 45 bases in frame from the first base. As encoded in the germline V gene, CDR1 is SGDLS while CDR2 is YYNGEE. Using the deep immunoSEQ assay, TCR CDR3 regions were amplified from genomic DNA by multiplex PCR. Extracted genomic DNA from each cell subset was distributed evenly across all wells of several immunoSEQ 96-well plates, and each plate was treated as a replicate. For sorted subsets, roughly 200 ng of genomic DNA, equivalent to around 31,000 T cell genomes, went into each replicate PCR. The purified libraries were quantified using a Qubit 3.0 fluorometer, sized with a Bioanalyzer 2100, and then quantified again using the KAPA Library Quantification kit. A separate single-read 150-cycle Illumina NextSeq 550 flow cell was used to sequence each immunoSEQ 96-well plate. On the study's bioinformatics: Because only junctional sequences without quality scores were contained in the immunoSEQ output, filtering matching that applied to full-length reads could not be performed. To assign V/J genes and CDR3, sequences were annotated using PyIR, a Python wrapper for IgBLAST v1.9, with IMGT germline references. Reads with weak V/J assignments (E-value above 1e-6), missing CDR3, stop codons, out-of-frame junctions, or ambiguous translated residues were removed. V3J clonotypes were defined as sequences sharing an identical inferred V gene, J gene, and CDR3 amino acid sequence. To compute the percentage overlap between repertoires, the number of shared unique clonotypes was divided by the size of the smaller repertoire. RTK rarefaction, the Chao1 estimator, and Recon v2.1 estimates of unobserved clonotypes were used to assess repertoire richness. OLGA was used to compute generation probabilities for all TCRbeta clonotypes that the gDNA method yielded from several donors. Entries here come from immuneACCESS through TCRdb and include only in-frame sequences with V and J called. Some clones fail to appear in such tables; in the studies checked, an unresolved V gene covers under half of the shortfall, and the cause of the remainder is unknown. V, J and clone size reflect that table, while D and trimming were determined from the DNA. The table for this sample lists about 980,000 clones; 76% of them were counted only once. The ten largest make up about 1.5% of the sample.

These data are taken from a study of shared clonotypes between healthy human individuals (dated by TCRdb to 2018 to 2020). A note on the overall study: A couple of women and three men aged 18 to 49 years were included in the cohort. Per donor, three plates each were used for CD4 naive and CD4 memory, two for CD8 naive, and one for CD8 memory. The study deeply sequenced blood TCR repertoires of several healthy adults to estimate repertoire size and the extent of clonotype sharing between individuals. To increase sequencing depth and limit assay-specific biases, TCR repertoire library preparation and sequencing were carried out by different laboratories using diverse techniques. Each donor's leukapheresis produced roughly between roughly 0.9 and 8.9 billion PBMCs.

Healthy HIV-negative adults with no recently reported acute infections or vaccinations were included as donors. All donors were Caucasian adults living in Nashville, Tennessee, USA. CD4+ T cells were enriched by magnetic negative selection; naive cells were then positively selected on CD45RA, and the negative fraction formed the memory subset. Blood was obtained by leukapheresis, after which PBMCs were separated by Ficoll-Histopaque density gradient centrifugation and cryopreserved in liquid nitrogen vapor phase. Purity and quantity of every magnetically sorted T cell population were checked by analytical flow cytometry. Genomic DNA was isolated from every sorted fraction and measured by UV absorbance on a Nanodrop 2000c. Results the study describes overall, beyond this receptor: Pairwise subsampling indicated that sequencing depth was expected to affect the degree of clonotype sharing among donors. About 4.5% of naive CD4, more than 3% of naive CD8, about 2.4% of memory CD4, and over 0.35% of memory CD8 clonotypes were shared across a few donors. Sampling was restricted to blood, and TCR repertoires in tissue are likely to differ from TCR repertoires in blood. Compared with non-shared clonotypes, the clonotypes found in all four sorted-subset donors had higher generation probabilities. Naive subsets generally had larger estimated clonotype richness than memory subsets did. Because the study included only a small number of donors, the genetic and exposure-history diversity represented was limited. Rarefaction of sorted-subset datasets indicated incomplete sequencing despite the large sequencing depth.

This receptor was identified in a young man in good health. The sequence is built from TRBV9 and TRBJ1-6; the D gene is perhaps TRBD1, on 5 matching bases. The sequencing input was memory CD4+ T cells sorted from blood. Taken with the paper, the label for cell subset or site translates to: CD45RA-negative fraction. DNA sequence: TGTGCCAGCAGCCCAGACCCCCGCCGGGGGTCACCCCTCCACTTT. This gives the protein CASSPDPRRGSPLHF.